The clone carrying this TCR beta chain was detected a few times. Its antigen is as yet unknown. Each CDR3 protein is one row after TCRdb ran MiXCR on the RT-PCR reads. The sample contains around 500,000 distinct CDR3 sequences, approximately 11% of which appear only once. Germline V lookup: CDR1 SGHTA, CDR2 FQGNSA. CDR3 length: 14 amino acids. The V segment lost 4 bases and the J segment 7 bases; nucleotides outside the gene matches: 9. The data are from a study of response to subunit inactivated influenza vaccine. Broader study findings: Authors suggested each seasonal flu vaccination may recruit only limited numbers of new T cells.

The chain employs TRBV7-2 and TRBJ1-2; 7 bases agree with TRBD1. The clonotype originates from a man in his forties or fifties who received an inactivated influenza vaccine. Material: PBMCs from blood, obtained about 40 days after vaccination. CDR3 residues: CASSSTGVVGGYTF. DNA of the CDR3: TGTGCCAGCAGCTCTACAGGGGTGGTGGGTGGCTACACCTTC. Using reference TRBV7-2 and TRBJ1-2 for the parts outside the CDR3, the full variable domain is GAGVSQSPSNKVTEKGKDVELRCDPISGHTALYWYRQSLGQGLEFLIYFQGNSAPDKSGLPSDRFSAERTGGSVSTLTIQRTQQEDSAVYLCASSSTGVVGGYTFGSGTRLTVV.